The rows below give T cell receptor beta chains drawn from one sample of a study of identical twins. MiXCR, run by TCRdb on the 5' RACE reads, gives a single entry per CDR3 protein. Of roughly 710,000 distinct CDR3 sequences detected, approximately 6% appear once; the ten largest clones hold around 1.9%. Sequencing was carried out using naive T cells sorted from blood. Every receptor here comes from a man in his late teens or twenties in good health. Both conserved end residues are part of each CDR3. The D gene is left open where the match is weak. Where a row states a size, it is once, few, many or the class of an expanded clone; other rows omit it.

>TRBJ2-7|TRBV20-1|16|TRBD1|many
TGCAGTGCTAGAGATTGGACAGGGGGCGAAAAATACGAGCAGTACTTC
CSARDWTGGEKYEQYF
>TRBJ2-1|TRBV29-1|11|.|many
TGCAGCGTTGAAGACACCCCCGAGCAGTTCTTC
CSVEDTPEQFF
>TRBJ2-1|TRBV24-1|12|.|.
TGTGCCACCAGTGATTTCGCTCGTGAGCAGTTCTTC
CATSDFAREQFF
>TRBJ2-5|TRBV5-1|14|.|.
TGCGCCAGCAGCACGGACCCAAGTCAAGAGACCCAGTACTTC
CASSTDPSQETQYF
>TRBJ2-1|TRBV5-1|15|TRBD1|many
TGCGCCAGCAGCCCGACCGGGACAGGGAGTCGGGAGCAGTTCTTC
CASSPTGTGSREQFF
>TRBJ2-2|TRBV7-2|17|.|.
TGTGCCAGCAGCTTAGGGAGGGCTCCCTTAGGGACCGGGGAGCTGTTTTTT
CASSLGRAPLGTGELFF
>TRBJ1-4|TRBV5-1|14|.|many
TGCGCCAGCAGCCCGGGACCGGATAATGAAAAACTGTTTTTT
CASSPGPDNEKLFF
>TRBJ1-1|TRBV6-5|14|.|.
TGTGCCAGCAGTTCTCGGACCAGAAACACTGAAGCTTTCTTT
CASSSRTRNTEAFF
>TRBJ1-5|TRBV12-3/TRBV12-4|15|.|few
TGTGCCAGCAGTTACAGGCCCCACAGCAATCAGCCCCAGCATTTT
CASSYRPHSNQPQHF
>TRBJ1-1|TRBV10-3|13|TRBD1|many
TGTGCCACACTGACAGGGGGGAACACTGAAGCTTTCTTT
CATLTGGNTEAFF
>TRBJ2-5|TRBV9|15|TRBD1|many
TGTGCCAGCAGCGTCGGACAGGGGGCAAGAGAGACCCAGTACTTC
CASSVGQGARETQYF
>TRBJ2-1|TRBV11-2|15|.|.
TGTGCCAGCAGCGGTAGCGTCGGTGCCTACAATGAGCAGTTCTTC
CASSGSVGAYNEQFF
>TRBJ2-5|TRBV6-2/TRBV6-3|15|.|.
TGTGCCAGCAGTTGGGGCACAGGATTTGGAGAGACCCAGTACTTC
CASSWGTGFGETQYF
>TRBJ1-1|TRBV12-3/TRBV12-4|13|.|many
TGTGCCAGCAGTTTCGATATGAACACTGAAGCTTTCTTT
CASSFDMNTEAFF
>TRBJ2-1|TRBV12-3/TRBV12-4|15|.|many
TGTGCCAGCAGTTTAGCCGCAATGAGCTACAATGAGCAGTTCTTC
CASSLAAMSYNEQFF
>TRBJ2-1|TRBV9|15|.|many
TGTGCCAGCAGCGGGTTCCCGAGCTCCTACAATGAGCAGTTCTTC
CASSGFPSSYNEQFF
>TRBJ2-7|TRBV3-1|14|.|.
TGTGCCAGCAGCCAACGTGGGGGTCATAACGAGCAGTACTTC
CASSQRGGHNEQYF
>TRBJ1-4|TRBV15|16|.|many
TGTGCCACCAGCGATCGATGGGACACTCGGAATGAAAAACTGTTTTTT
CATSDRWDTRNEKLFF
>TRBJ1-1|TRBV12-3/TRBV12-4|14|.|.
TGTGCCAGCACCCCAGGGTTGGGGAACACTGAAGCTTTCTTT
CASTPGLGNTEAFF
>TRBJ2-1|TRBV15|16|.|few
TGTGCCACCAGCGGAAGTTACGACGCCTTCTACAATGAGCAGTTCTTC
CATSGSYDAFYNEQFF
>TRBJ1-1|TRBV6-5|15|TRBD1|many
TGTGCCAGCAGTAACAGACAGGGGATCAACACTGAAGCTTTCTTT
CASSNRQGINTEAFF
>TRBJ2-2|TRBV11-2|18|.|.
TGTGCCAGCAGCTTAGTACTCAGTAGGGGACTCTCTACCGGGGAGCTGTTTTTT
CASSLVLSRGLSTGELFF
>TRBJ2-1|TRBV6-2/TRBV6-3|13|.|many
TGTGCCAGCGAGGCAGGGAGAATTAATGAGCAGTTCTTC
CASEAGRINEQFF